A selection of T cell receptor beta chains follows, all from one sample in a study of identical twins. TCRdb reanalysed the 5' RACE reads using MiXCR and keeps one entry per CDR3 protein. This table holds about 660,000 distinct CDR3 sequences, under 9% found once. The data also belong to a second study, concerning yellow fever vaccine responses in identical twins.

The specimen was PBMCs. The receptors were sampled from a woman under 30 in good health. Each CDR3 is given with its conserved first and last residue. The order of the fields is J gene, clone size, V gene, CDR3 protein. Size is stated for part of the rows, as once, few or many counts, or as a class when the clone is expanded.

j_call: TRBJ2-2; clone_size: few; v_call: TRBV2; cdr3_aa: CATGAAGSNTGELFF
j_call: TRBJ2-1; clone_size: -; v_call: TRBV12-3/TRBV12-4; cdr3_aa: CASSLMAASGGPGDEQFF
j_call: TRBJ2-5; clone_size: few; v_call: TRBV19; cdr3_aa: CASSILAGAQETQYF
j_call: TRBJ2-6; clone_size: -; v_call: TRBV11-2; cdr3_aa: CASIPGANVLTF
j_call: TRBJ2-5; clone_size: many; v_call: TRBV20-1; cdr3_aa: CSARIGEAQYF
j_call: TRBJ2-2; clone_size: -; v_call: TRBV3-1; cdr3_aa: CASSPTSGGASNTGELFF
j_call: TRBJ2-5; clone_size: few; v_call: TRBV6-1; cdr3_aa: CASSEVGGPAETQYF
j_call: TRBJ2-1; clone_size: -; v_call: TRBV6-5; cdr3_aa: CASSYSQINEQFF
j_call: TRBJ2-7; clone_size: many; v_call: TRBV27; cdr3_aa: CASSSTSYEQYF
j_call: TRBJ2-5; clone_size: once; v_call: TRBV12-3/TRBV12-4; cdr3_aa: CASSLGTSGGETQYF
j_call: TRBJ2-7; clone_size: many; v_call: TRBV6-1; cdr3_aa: CASSTASSLEQYF
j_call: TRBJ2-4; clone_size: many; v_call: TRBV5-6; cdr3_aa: CASSRGTSGIQKNIQYF
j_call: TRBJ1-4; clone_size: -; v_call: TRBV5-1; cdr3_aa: CASSSWGVEEKLFF
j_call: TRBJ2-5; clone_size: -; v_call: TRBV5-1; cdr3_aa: CASRSAGQETQYF
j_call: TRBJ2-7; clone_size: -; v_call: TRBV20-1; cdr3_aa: CSASPPRQGSYEQYF
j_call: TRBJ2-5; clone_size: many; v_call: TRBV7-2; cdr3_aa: CASRNMTGSRRETQYF
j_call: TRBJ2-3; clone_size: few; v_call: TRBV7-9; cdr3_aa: CASSHDKRTGTDTQYF
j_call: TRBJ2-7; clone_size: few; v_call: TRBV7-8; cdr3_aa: CASAGRRLAGDLSHEQYF
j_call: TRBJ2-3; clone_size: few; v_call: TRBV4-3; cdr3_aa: CASSQGSALSTDTQYF
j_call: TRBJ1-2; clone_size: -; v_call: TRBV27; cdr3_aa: CASSLVGTANYGYTF
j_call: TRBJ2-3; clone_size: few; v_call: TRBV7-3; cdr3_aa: CASSLRPSGGTDTQYF
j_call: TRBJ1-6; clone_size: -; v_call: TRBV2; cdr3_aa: CASSEVWVSYNSPLHF
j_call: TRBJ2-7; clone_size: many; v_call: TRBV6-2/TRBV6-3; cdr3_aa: CASSYRDNYEQYF
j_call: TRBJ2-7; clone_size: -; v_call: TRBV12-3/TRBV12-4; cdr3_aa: CASSLSAWEQYF
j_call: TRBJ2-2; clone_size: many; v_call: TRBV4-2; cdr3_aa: CASSQELRRGGELFF
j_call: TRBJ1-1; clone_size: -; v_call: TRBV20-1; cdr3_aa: CSARDPTGNTEAFF
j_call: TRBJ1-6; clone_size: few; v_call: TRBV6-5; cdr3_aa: CASSYSAGGVSPLHF
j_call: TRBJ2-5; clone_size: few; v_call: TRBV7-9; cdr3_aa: CASSPAKQETQYF
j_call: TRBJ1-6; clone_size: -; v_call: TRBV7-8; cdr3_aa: CASSSQGMGLGSPLHF
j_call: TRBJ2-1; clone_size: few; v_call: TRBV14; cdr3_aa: CASSPEASDRVLRGPYNEQFF
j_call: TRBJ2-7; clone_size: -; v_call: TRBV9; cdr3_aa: CASSVASGGPYEQYF
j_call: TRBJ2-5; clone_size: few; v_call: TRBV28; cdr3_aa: CASSSLMDSQETQYF
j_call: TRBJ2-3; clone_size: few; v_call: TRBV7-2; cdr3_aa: CASSQNRREKLDTQYF
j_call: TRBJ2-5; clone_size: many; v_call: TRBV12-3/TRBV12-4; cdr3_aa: CASSYSKETQYF